The present entry profiles one T cell receptor beta chain with its context. The antigen it recognizes is unknown. No conserved phenylalanine or tryptophan ends this CDR3, so it is likely a read error. The sample originates from a study of T cells after yellow fever vaccination (dated by TCRdb to about 2019). Regarding the study in general: Libraries from fractions with low cell numbers were prepared with the SMART-Seq v4 Ultra Low Input RNA kit. Two healthy male donors, one aged 18 to 30 and one aged 30 to 39 years, were included in the cohort. To follow T-cell clones before and after both primary and booster YFV17D yellow fever vaccination, bulk TCR alpha and beta repertoires underwent longitudinal sequencing. Blood samples were taken at several timepoints before and after primary and secondary immunization, and bulk PBMC replicates and cell subsets were isolated. Summary of the overall study and its limitations: Because only a couple of donors were included in the study, the extent to which the findings can be generalized is limited. A small share of clonotypes occurred in both CD4 and CD8 compartments, likely arising from convergent recombination. Compared with the primary T-cell response, the secondary T-cell response was faster but weaker, reaching its peak on day 5 rather than on day 15. FACS-sorted repertoires could contain abundant contaminating clonotypes from the bulk population, so computational filtering was required. After the booster, most clones that had expanded after primary vaccination were detected again (approximately 95% of CD4 and more than 80% of CD8), suggesting broad maintenance of memory.

The sample's treatment or condition label, in plain terms: live attenuated yellow fever vaccine strain. At each blood-draw timepoint, two biological replicates of bulk PBMCs were obtained. PBMCs were isolated from peripheral blood using a standard Ficoll-Paque protocol. TriZol was used to extract RNA from bulk PBMCs, from CD4 and CD8 fractions, and from dextramer-positive and dextramer-negative fractions. TCR cDNA was made using 5'RACE template switching, a step that added a universal primer site and unique molecular identifiers. Priming of cDNA synthesis was performed from both the TCR alpha and TCR beta constant segments. Libraries were amplified in two PCR steps, with sample barcodes and sequencing adapters added in the second step. Libraries were sequenced on Illumina HiSeq 2500 (2x100 bp) or NovaSeq (2x150 bp). Under the source paper's analysis protocol: Reads were demultiplexed and collapsed into UMI consensus sequences with MIGEC, and V(D)J alignment was performed with MiXCR. Using edgeR on replicate PBMC samples, clonotypes were called vaccine-responding if FDR was below 0.01 and the log2 fold change was above 5 up to day 15. Bulk clonotypes were assigned CD4 or CD8 identity according to which sequenced CD4 or CD8 repertoire held them at higher abundance. TCRdb ran its own pipeline on the public reads, namely fastp trimming at Q25 and MiXCR clone calling, and kept in-frame beta chains. Duplicate CDR3 protein sequences are folded into a single record with the most common DNA and genes. The V and J calls were not made by the authors but by TCRdb's processing. For this sample the table gives almost 600,000 distinct CDR3 sequences, of which roughly 12% were detected only once. About 14% of the sample comes from the top ten.

The germline V gene (reference sequence) supplies CDR1 LNHDA and CDR2 SQIVND. Relative to germline, V is 1 base shorter and J is 13 bases shorter, with 14 bases between their ends. The CDR3 is 13 residues long, counting both termini. CDR3 DNA only is kept here, 39 bases in frame from base 1. This receptor was obtained from a man aged 30 to 39 who received the YFV17D yellow fever vaccine. The sequence links TRBV19 to TRBJ2-1; the D region is possibly TRBD1 or TRBD2, each matching across 5 bases. The sample consisted of PBMCs, taken on the day of the yellow fever booster vaccination. The DNA reads TGTGCCAGTAGTATAGTGGGGACCGCCATTCAGTTCTTA. It is translated as CASSIVGTAIQFL.